Included here is one T cell receptor beta chain sequence, with context. These data come from a study of shared clonotypes between healthy human individuals. Each PCR replicate from the sorted subsets contained around 200 ng DNA, which is around 30,000 T cell genomes. TCRdb's copy holds only in-frame clones and misses some; the assay was immunoSEQ multiplex PCR. The sample shows around 600,000 clones, 95% to 98% of them seen only once. Naive-designated CD8 cells lacked CD45RO, were positively enriched for CCR7, and omitted terminally differentiated effector memory CD45RA+ cells. The CDR3 totals 14 residues. V dropped 3 bases and J dropped 4 bases, with 11 bases sitting between them. Germline CDR1 is WSHSY and CDR2 is SAAADI.

This TCR came from a man under 40 in good health. Input material: naive CD8+ T cells sorted from blood. The gene calls are TRBV10-2 and TRBJ2-3, with a tentative D call TRBD2 (7 bases). This CDR3 is CASSDTGGPDTQYF. In DNA form, the CDR3 reads TGCGCCAGCAGTGACACGGGGGGCCCAGATACGCAGTATTTT.